This T cell receptor beta chain comes out of a study of T cell repertoires in cytomegalovirus infection. Study summary: CMV infection and matching HLA type were both indicated by public TCR beta signatures.

TCRdb re-derived calls from the reads in MiXCR, one entry per CDR3 protein. The table has about 310,000 distinct CDR3 sequences, 25% seen once. The study, taken as a whole, reports: Using cumulative public TCR beta family frequency, the authors identified those who carried CMV together with the relevant HLA. The study found HLA-C-restricted CMV-specific TCR beta clonotypes dominating the ex vivo response.

The CDR3 has 17 amino acids. CDR1 is MNHNS, CDR2 SASEGT, per germline. Trimming cost V 1 base and J 0 bases; bases outside gene matches: 8. This clonotype occurred a few times. What it binds is unknown. The sample consisted of cultured PBMCs, taken from culture after CMV antigen stimulation. V gene TRBV6-1 combines with J gene TRBJ2-7, with TRBD2 matching over 8 bases. The receptor comes from a human donor in good health (CMV status not recorded). Some clones in this sample may be carry-over from other donors' samples. This chain's CDR3 is CASSEGSGLGSSYEQYV. In nucleotides, the CDR3 is TGTGCCAGCAGTGAAGGGTCGGGACTAGGGAGCTCCTACGAGCAGTACGTC.